A selection of T cell receptor beta chains follows, all from one sample in a study of blood T cell repertoires in COVID-19. The data were produced by immunoSEQ multiplex PCR, yet TCRdb's version contains in-frame clones alone and is incomplete. The data show tens of thousands of clones, with approximately 73% seen just once and 15% held by the top ten. The specimen sequenced was peripheral blood. These TCRs come from a man between 60 and 75 years old with COVID-19, enrolled during active disease. Each CDR3 is given with its conserved first and last residue. A D gene is named only where the DNA matches it firmly. For some rows the clone size is stated as once, few or many, or as a class when expanded; others skip it.

>once|TRBV3-1/TRBV3-2|TRBJ1-6|TRBD1
TGTGCCAGCAGCGGGACAGGGTGGGGTTCACCCCTCCACTTT
CASSGTGWGSPLHF
>few|TRBV10-1|TRBJ2-2|TRBD1
TGCGCCAGCAAGCTAGACAGGGGACGGTTCCACACCGGGGAGCTGTTTTTT
CASKLDRGRFHTGELFF
>once|TRBV6-5|TRBJ2-5|-
TGTGCCAGGGCAGTACGGCCCGGGGAGACCCAGTACTTC
CARAVRPGETQYF
>-|TRBV5-5|TRBJ2-1|-
TGTGCCAGCAGCTTGGAACTAGCTGAGTATGAGCAGTTCTTC
CASSLELAEYEQFF
>few|TRBV12-5|TRBJ1-5|-
TGTGCTAGTGGCCGTGACATAGGTCCACTGAATTTT
CASGRDIGPLNF
>-|TRBV7-3|TRBJ2-5|-
TGTGCCAGCAGCTTCAGACTAGGAGAGACCCAGTACTTC
CASSFRLGETQYF
>-|TRBV9|TRBJ1-3|-
TGTGCCAGCAGCGTAGGGGCCGAAGGAAACACCATATATTTT
CASSVGAEGNTIYF
>-|TRBV2|TRBJ1-4|-
TGTGCCAGCAGTCAACAGGCTGCCCTTGCAACTAATGAAAAACTGTTTTTT
CASSQQAALATNEKLFF
>-|TRBV5-4|TRBJ1-2|-
TGTGCCAGCAGCTTGTCGGGTAATGCCTATGGCTACACCTTC
CASSLSGNAYGYTF
>-|TRBV11-3|TRBJ2-3|TRBD2
TGTGCCAGCAGCTTAGTAGCGGGCGATTCCACAGATACGCAGTATTTT
CASSLVAGDSTDTQYF
>-|TRBV7-5|TRBJ2-5|-
TGTGTCAGAAGCCCTCGGACTAGCGGGGGGGTGAAAGAGACCCAGTACTTC
CVRSPRTSGGVKETQYF
>-|TRBV27|TRBJ2-3|TRBD1
TGTGCCAGCACTAAGACAGGGGGATACACAGATACGCAGTATTTT
CASTKTGGYTDTQYF
>-|TRBV11-2|TRBJ2-2|-
TGTGCCAGCAGCTCGGGACTCAGGATGACCGGGGAGCTGTTTTTT
CASSSGLRMTGELFF
>-|TRBV5-5|TRBJ2-7|TRBD2
TGTGCCAGCAATCGAGGGCTAGCGGACTTCTACGAGCAGTACTTC
CASNRGLADFYEQYF
>many|TRBV5-6|TRBJ1-1|-
TGTGCCAGCAGCTACTTGGACAGAAACACTGAAGCTTTCTTT
CASSYLDRNTEAFF
>-|TRBV6-1|TRBJ2-1|TRBD1
TGTGCCAGCAGTGAAAGGATAGGGGGCCTGAATGAGCAGTTCTTC
CASSERIGGLNEQFF
>-|TRBV12-3/TRBV12-4|TRBJ2-1|TRBD2
TGTGCCAGCAGTCCGGGGGGCTACAATGAGCAGTTCTTC
CASSPGGYNEQFF
>many|TRBV15|TRBJ1-1|-
TGTGCCACCAGCAGAGAAGCGGGCACTGAAGCTTTCTTT
CATSREAGTEAFF
>-|TRBV2|TRBJ1-2|-
TGTGCCAGCATTCCGGGGGGCTGGGATGGCTACACCTTC
CASIPGGWDGYTF
>-|TRBV24-1|TRBJ2-1|-
TGTGCCACCAGTGGACCACAGCACAATGAGCAGTTCTTC
CATSGPQHNEQFF
>-|TRBV3-1/TRBV3-2|TRBJ2-7|TRBD2
TGTGCCAGCAGTGTTAGCGGGTACTACGAGCAGTACTTC
CASSVSGYYEQYF
>-|TRBV12-3/TRBV12-4|TRBJ2-7|-
TGTGCCAGCAGTTTAGGAGGGTCAGACGAGCAGTACTTC
CASSLGGSDEQYF
>-|TRBV19|TRBJ2-1|TRBD2
TGTGCCAGTAGTACTCTAGCGGGAGGAACCTACAATGAGCAGTTCTTC
CASSTLAGGTYNEQFF
>-|TRBV29-1|TRBJ2-3|-
TGCAGCGCCGACCAGGGCGATACGCAGTATTTT
CSADQGDTQYF
>-|TRBV12-3/TRBV12-4|TRBJ1-3|-
TGTGCCAGCAAAATCCTAAACACCATATATTTT
CASKILNTIYF
>-|TRBV5-6|TRBJ1-5|TRBD1
TGTGCCAGCAGCCGGTCCGGGACAGGACATTATCAGCCCCAGCATTTT
CASSRSGTGHYQPQHF
>-|TRBV19|TRBJ2-7|-
TGTGCCAGTTCGCGGGACCTCTCCTACGAGCAGTACTTC
CASSRDLSYEQYF